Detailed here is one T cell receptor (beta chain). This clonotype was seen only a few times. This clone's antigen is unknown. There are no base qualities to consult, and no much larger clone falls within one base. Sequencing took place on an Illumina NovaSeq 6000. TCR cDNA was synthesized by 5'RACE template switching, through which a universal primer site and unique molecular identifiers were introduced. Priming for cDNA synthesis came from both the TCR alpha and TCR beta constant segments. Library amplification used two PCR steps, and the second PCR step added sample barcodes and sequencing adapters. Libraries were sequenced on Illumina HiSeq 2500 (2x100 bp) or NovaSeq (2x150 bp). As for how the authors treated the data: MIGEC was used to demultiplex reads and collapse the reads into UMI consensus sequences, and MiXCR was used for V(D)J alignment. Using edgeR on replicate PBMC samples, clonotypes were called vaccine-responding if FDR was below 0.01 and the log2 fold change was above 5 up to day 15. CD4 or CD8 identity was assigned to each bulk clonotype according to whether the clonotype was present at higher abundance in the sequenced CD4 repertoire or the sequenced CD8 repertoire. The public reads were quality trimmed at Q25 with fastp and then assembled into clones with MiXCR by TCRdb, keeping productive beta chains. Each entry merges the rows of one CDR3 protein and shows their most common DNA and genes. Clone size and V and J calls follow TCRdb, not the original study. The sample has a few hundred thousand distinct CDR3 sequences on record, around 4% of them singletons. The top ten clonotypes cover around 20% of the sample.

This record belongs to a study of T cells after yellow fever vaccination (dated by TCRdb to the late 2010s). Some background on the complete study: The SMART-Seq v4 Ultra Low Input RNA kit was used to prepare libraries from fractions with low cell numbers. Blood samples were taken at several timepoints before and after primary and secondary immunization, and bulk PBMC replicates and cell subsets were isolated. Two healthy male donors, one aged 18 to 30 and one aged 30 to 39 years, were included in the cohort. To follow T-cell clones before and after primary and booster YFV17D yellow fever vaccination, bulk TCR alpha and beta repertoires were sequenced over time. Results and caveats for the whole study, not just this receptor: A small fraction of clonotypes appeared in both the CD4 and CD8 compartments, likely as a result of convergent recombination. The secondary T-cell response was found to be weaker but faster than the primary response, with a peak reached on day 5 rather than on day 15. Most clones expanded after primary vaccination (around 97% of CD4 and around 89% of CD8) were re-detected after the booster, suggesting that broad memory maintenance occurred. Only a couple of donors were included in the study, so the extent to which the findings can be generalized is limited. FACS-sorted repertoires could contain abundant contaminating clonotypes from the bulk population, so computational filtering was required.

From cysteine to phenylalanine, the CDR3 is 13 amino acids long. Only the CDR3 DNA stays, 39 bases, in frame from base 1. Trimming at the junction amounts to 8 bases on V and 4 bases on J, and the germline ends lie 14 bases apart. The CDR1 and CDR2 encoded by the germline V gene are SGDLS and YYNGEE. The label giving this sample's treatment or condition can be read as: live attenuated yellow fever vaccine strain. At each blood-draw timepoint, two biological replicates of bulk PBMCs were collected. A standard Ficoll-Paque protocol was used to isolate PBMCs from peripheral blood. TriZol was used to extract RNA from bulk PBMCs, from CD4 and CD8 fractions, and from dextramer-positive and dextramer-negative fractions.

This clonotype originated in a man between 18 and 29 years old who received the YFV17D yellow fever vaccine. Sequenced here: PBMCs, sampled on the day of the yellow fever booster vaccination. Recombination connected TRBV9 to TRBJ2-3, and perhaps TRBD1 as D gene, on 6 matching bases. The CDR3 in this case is CASTGTPADTQYF. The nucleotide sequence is TGTGCCAGTACAGGGACCCCGGCAGATACGCAGTATTTT.